A selection of T cell receptor beta chains follows, all from one sample in a study of metastatic and nonmetastatic thyroid tumors. TCRdb re-processed the PCR reads through MiXCR. The table has approximately 74,000 clones, 11% to 15% seen once. The sample was blood. The receptors come from a male donor with papillary thyroid cancer or a benign thyroid nodule (not recorded which). Some clones in this sample may be carry-over from other donors' samples. Each CDR3 is given with its conserved first and last residue. The order of the fields is clone size, J gene, V gene, D gene, CDR3 protein, CDR3 DNA. D genes are given only for firm matches. Size is stated for part of the rows, as once, few or many counts, or as a class when the clone is expanded.

size: few
J: TRBJ1-5
V: TRBV20-1
D: NA
CDR3: CSARDPREQPQHF
DNA: TGCAGTGCTAGAGATCCTAGAGAGCAGCCCCAGCATTTT

size: many
J: TRBJ1-6
V: TRBV5-4
D: TRBD1
CDR3: CASSLTGAGSPLHF
DNA: TGTGCCAGCAGCTTGACAGGGGCTGGTTCACCCCTCCACTTT

size: many
J: TRBJ1-5
V: TRBV20-1
D: NA
CDR3: CSARDPGAGNQPQHF
DNA: TGCAGTGCTAGAGACCCAGGGGCCGGCAATCAGCCCCAGCATTTT

size: NA
J: TRBJ2-2
V: TRBV10-1
D: NA
CDR3: CASSEFRGPNTGELVF
DNA: TGCGCCAGCAGTGAGTTTAGAGGACCGAACACCGGGGAGCTGGTTTTT

size: many
J: TRBJ2-3
V: TRBV9
D: NA
CDR3: CASSVESGVGTDTQYF
DNA: TGTGCCAGCAGCGTAGAATCCGGCGTGGGGACAGATACGCAGTATTTT

size: many
J: TRBJ2-1
V: TRBV20-1
D: TRBD1
CDR3: CSARTGTGGLKFF
DNA: TGCAGTGCTAGGACCGGGACAGGGGGCTTGAAGTTCTTC

size: many
J: TRBJ2-6
V: TRBV3-1
D: NA
CDR3: CASSQEAGANVLTF
DNA: TGTGCCAGCAGCCAAGAGGCGGGGGCCAACGTCCTGACTTTC

size: many
J: TRBJ1-5
V: TRBV6-2/TRBV6-3
D: NA
CDR3: CASRTTGLMGQPQHF
DNA: TGTGCCAGCAGGACTACAGGGTTAATGGGTCAGCCCCAGCATTTT

size: many
J: TRBJ1-4
V: TRBV7-8
D: TRBD1
CDR3: CASSPRQGTNEKLFF
DNA: TGTGCCAGCAGCCCCCGACAGGGCACTAATGAAAAACTGTTTTTT

size: many
J: TRBJ2-7
V: TRBV27
D: NA
CDR3: CASTYQGGGLEEQYF
DNA: TGTGCCAGCACCTACCAAGGGGGGGGCTTAGAGGAGCAGTACTTC

size: NA
J: TRBJ2-3
V: TRBV6-5
D: NA
CDR3: CASSYVAVGDTQYF
DNA: TGTGCCAGCAGTTACGTAGCGGTCGGAGATACGCAGTACTTT

size: many
J: TRBJ2-3
V: TRBV28
D: NA
CDR3: CASTSSGRTQYF
DNA: TGTGCCAGCACTTCCTCTGGTCGCACGCAGTATTTT

size: NA
J: TRBJ1-4
V: TRBV27
D: NA
CDR3: CASSLVRVGGLMEKMFF
DNA: TGCGCCAGCAGTTTAGTCAGAGTGGGGGGATTGATGGAAAAAATGTTTTTT

size: many
J: TRBJ1-5
V: TRBV30
D: NA
CDR3: CAWSRGVRGSNQPQHF
DNA: TGTGCCTGGAGTAGAGGGGTGCGGGGAAGCAATCAGCCCCAGCATTTT

size: many
J: TRBJ1-3
V: TRBV12-3/TRBV12-4
D: NA
CDR3: CASSLMEGNTIYF
DNA: TGTGCCAGCAGTTTGATGGAAGGAAACACCATATATTTT

size: few
J: TRBJ2-7
V: TRBV12-5
D: NA
CDR3: CASGLVIGRAPYEQYF
DNA: TGTGCTAGTGGTTTGGTAATTGGCCGAGCCCCCTACGAGCAGTACTTC

size: many
J: TRBJ1-2
V: TRBV15
D: NA
CDR3: CATSRGTRFGYTF
DNA: TGTGCCACCAGCAGAGGGACGAGGTTCGGCTACACCTTC

size: many
J: TRBJ2-1
V: TRBV7-2
D: TRBD2
CDR3: CASSSGLAGAILGNEQFF
DNA: TGTGCCAGCAGCTCCGGACTAGCGGGCGCGATCCTAGGTAATGAGCAGTTCTTC

size: many
J: TRBJ1-1
V: TRBV5-4
D: TRBD1
CDR3: CASSRVQGAENEAFF
DNA: TGTGCCAGCAGCCGTGTGCAGGGGGCGGAGAATGAAGCTTTCTTT

size: many
J: TRBJ1-2
V: TRBV27
D: TRBD1
CDR3: CASSLSGGGHGYTF
DNA: TGTGCCAGCAGTTTATCAGGAGGGGGCCATGGCTACACCTTC

size: many
J: TRBJ2-5
V: TRBV28
D: NA
CDR3: CASRIQETQYF
DNA: TGTGCCAGCAGGATCCAAGAGACCCAGTACTTC

size: many
J: TRBJ1-1
V: TRBV6-1
D: NA
CDR3: CASNRANTEAFF
DNA: TGTGCCAGCAACAGGGCGAACACTGAAGCTTTCTTT

size: many
J: TRBJ2-5
V: TRBV5-1
D: TRBD1
CDR3: CAPTGVARETQYF
DNA: TGCGCACCGACAGGGGTAGCGCGCGAGACCCAGTACTTC

size: many
J: TRBJ1-1
V: TRBV20-1
D: TRBD1
CDR3: CSASDPDRTINTEAFF
DNA: TGCAGTGCTAGCGACCCGGACAGGACGATTAACACTGAAGCTTTCTTT

size: NA
J: TRBJ2-7
V: TRBV7-2
D: NA
CDR3: CASSFTGTGTYQQYF
DNA: TGTGCCAGCAGCTTCACCGGTACAGGGACCTACCAGCAGTACTTC

size: NA
J: TRBJ2-7
V: TRBV11-2
D: TRBD2
CDR3: CASSPRGGGTYEQYF
DNA: TGTGCCAGCAGCCCCCGGGGGGGCGGAACCTACGAGCAGTACTTC

size: many
J: TRBJ2-2
V: TRBV24-1
D: TRBD1
CDR3: CATSDPGQGNGELFF
DNA: TGTGCCACCAGTGACCCGGGACAGGGGAACGGGGAGCTGTTTTTT

size: many
J: TRBJ1-1
V: TRBV4-1
D: TRBD1
CDR3: CASSQTRQGATEAFF
DNA: TGCGCCAGCAGCCAAACCCGACAGGGGGCAACTGAAGCTTTCTTT

size: many
J: TRBJ2-1
V: TRBV5-1
D: NA
CDR3: CASSLGGAYNEQFF
DNA: TGCGCCAGCAGTCTAGGTGGAGCCTACAATGAGCAGTTCTTC

size: many
J: TRBJ1-6
V: TRBV5-8
D: NA
CDR3: CASSLLTSHYSPLHF
DNA: TGTGCCAGCAGCTTGTTGACTTCCCATTATTCACCCCTCCACTTT

size: NA
J: TRBJ2-1
V: TRBV5-1
D: NA
CDR3: CASRYIYGVDYNEQFF
DNA: TGCGCCAGCAGATATATCTACGGGGTCGATTACAATGAGCAGTTCTTC

size: many
J: TRBJ2-3
V: TRBV5-1
D: NA
CDR3: CASSEGDRLITDTQYF
DNA: TGCGCCAGCAGCGAGGGCGACAGGCTAATCACAGATACGCAGTATTTT

size: NA
J: TRBJ1-4
V: TRBV5-1
D: TRBD1
CDR3: CASSSGQGASTNEKLFF
DNA: TGCGCCAGCAGCTCAGGACAGGGGGCATCAACTAATGAAAAACTGTTTTTT

size: NA
J: TRBJ2-2
V: TRBV11-1
D: TRBD2
CDR3: CASSLGLAGGYGELFF
DNA: TGTGCCAGCAGCTTGGGACTAGCGGGAGGGTACGGGGAGCTGTTTTTT

size: NA
J: TRBJ1-1
V: TRBV30
D: NA
CDR3: CAWSVLGSEAFF
DNA: TGTGCCTGGAGTGTACTAGGTTCTGAAGCTTTCTTT

size: many
J: TRBJ2-1
V: TRBV9
D: NA
CDR3: CASSAGEQYNEQFF
DNA: TGTGCCAGCAGCGCGGGGGAACAGTACAATGAGCAGTTCTTC

size: many
J: TRBJ2-3
V: TRBV20-1
D: TRBD2
CDR3: CSARAGLVGFTSTDTQYF
DNA: TGCAGTGCTAGAGCAGGACTAGTGGGTTTTACTAGCACAGATACGCAGTATTTT

size: many
J: TRBJ2-3
V: TRBV20-1
D: TRBD1
CDR3: CSASDLTGGTDTQYF
DNA: TGCAGTGCTAGTGATTTGACAGGGGGGACGGATACGCAGTATTTT

size: many
J: TRBJ2-1
V: TRBV9
D: TRBD2
CDR3: CASSPSGSSYNEQFF
DNA: TGTGCCAGCAGCCCGAGCGGGAGCTCCTACAATGAGCAGTTCTTC

size: many
J: TRBJ2-2
V: TRBV9
D: TRBD2
CDR3: CASSVAFSGSTGELFF
DNA: TGTGCCAGCAGCGTAGCGTTTAGCGGGAGCACCGGGGAGCTGTTTTTT

size: many
J: TRBJ1-3
V: TRBV7-9
D: NA
CDR3: CASMSSSGNTIYF
DNA: TGTGCCAGCATGTCCAGCTCTGGAAACACCATATATTTT

size: NA
J: TRBJ2-1
V: TRBV12-3/TRBV12-4
D: NA
CDR3: CAGKRGVTGEQFF
DNA: TGTGCCGGCAAACGGGGCGTGACCGGTGAGCAGTTCTTC

size: many
J: TRBJ2-1
V: TRBV7-9
D: TRBD2
CDR3: CASSPREGSYNEQFF
DNA: TGTGCCAGCAGCCCGAGGGAGGGCTCCTACAATGAGCAGTTCTTC

size: many
J: TRBJ1-4
V: TRBV11-2
D: NA
CDR3: CASSVNKRTNEKLFF
DNA: TGTGCCAGCAGCGTAAACAAAAGGACTAATGAAAAACTGTTTTTT

size: NA
J: TRBJ1-2
V: TRBV28
D: NA
CDR3: CASSRIPRDGYTF
DNA: TGTGCCAGCAGTAGAATTCCGCGGGATGGCTACACCTTC

size: many
J: TRBJ2-1
V: TRBV3-1
D: NA
CDR3: CASSQDLRASSYNEQFF
DNA: TGTGCCAGCAGCCAAGATCTTAGGGCGAGCTCCTACAATGAGCAGTTCTTC

size: many
J: TRBJ2-1
V: TRBV2
D: NA
CDR3: CASSEGGGWEQFF
DNA: TGTGCCAGCAGTGAAGGAGGGGGATGGGAGCAGTTCTTC

size: NA
J: TRBJ2-5
V: TRBV5-6
D: TRBD2
CDR3: CASSLGASGRRGETQYF
DNA: TGTGCCAGCAGCTTGGGGGCTAGCGGGAGGCGGGGAGAGACCCAGTACTTC

size: few
J: TRBJ2-2
V: TRBV6-6
D: TRBD2
CDR3: CASSDSPSGRADTGKLFF
DNA: TGTGCCAGCAGTGACTCTCCTAGCGGGAGGGCGGACACCGGGAAGCTGTTTTTT

size: NA
J: TRBJ1-2
V: TRBV12-3/TRBV12-4
D: NA
CDR3: CASIHGTNYGYTF
DNA: TGTGCCAGCATCCACGGTACGAACTATGGCTACACCTTC

size: many
J: TRBJ1-2
V: TRBV3-1
D: NA
CDR3: CASSPDTTNYGYTF
DNA: TGTGCCAGCAGCCCGGACACAACTAACTATGGCTACACCTTC

size: many
J: TRBJ1-2
V: TRBV28
D: NA
CDR3: CASSLGGTYGYTF
DNA: TGTGCCAGCAGTTTGGGAGGGACCTATGGCTACACCTTC

size: NA
J: TRBJ2-5
V: TRBV24-1
D: NA
CDR3: CATSALRSGYQETQYF
DNA: TGTGCCACCAGTGCGCTGCGGTCGGGGTACCAAGAGACCCAGTACTTC

size: NA
J: TRBJ2-1
V: TRBV11-3
D: TRBD1
CDR3: CASSGDSSYNEQFF
DNA: TGTGCCAGCAGCGGGGACAGCTCCTACAATGAGCAGTTCTTC

size: many
J: TRBJ1-2
V: TRBV5-1
D: TRBD1
CDR3: CATPPGGKGYGYTF
DNA: TGCGCCACCCCCCCAGGGGGTAAGGGCTATGGCTACACCTTC

size: many
J: TRBJ2-5
V: TRBV24-1
D: TRBD1
CDR3: CATSDTGTGETQYF
DNA: TGTGCCACCAGTGACACCGGGACAGGGGAGACCCAGTACTTC

size: NA
J: TRBJ1-2
V: TRBV19
D: TRBD1
CDR3: CASSTQQGSYGYTF
DNA: TGTGCCAGTAGTACACAACAGGGGTCCTATGGCTACACCTTC